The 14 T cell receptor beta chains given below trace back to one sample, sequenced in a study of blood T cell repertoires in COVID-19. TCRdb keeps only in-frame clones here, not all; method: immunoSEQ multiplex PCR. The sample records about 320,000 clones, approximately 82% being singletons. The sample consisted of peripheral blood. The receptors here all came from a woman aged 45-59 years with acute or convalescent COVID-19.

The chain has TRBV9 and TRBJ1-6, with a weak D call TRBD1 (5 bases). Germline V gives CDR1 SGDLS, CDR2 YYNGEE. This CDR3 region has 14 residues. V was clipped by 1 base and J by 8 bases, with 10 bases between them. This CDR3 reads CASSVSREDSPLHF. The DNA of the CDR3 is TGTGCCAGCAGCGTAAGCAGGGAGGATTCACCCCTCCACTTT.

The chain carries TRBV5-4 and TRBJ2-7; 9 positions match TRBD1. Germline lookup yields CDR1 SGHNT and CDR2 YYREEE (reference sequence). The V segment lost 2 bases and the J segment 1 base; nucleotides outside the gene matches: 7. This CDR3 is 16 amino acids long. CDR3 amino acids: CASSFLPGQGSYEQYV. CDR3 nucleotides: TGTGCCAGCAGCTTCCTACCGGGACAGGGTTCCTACGAGCAGTACGTC.

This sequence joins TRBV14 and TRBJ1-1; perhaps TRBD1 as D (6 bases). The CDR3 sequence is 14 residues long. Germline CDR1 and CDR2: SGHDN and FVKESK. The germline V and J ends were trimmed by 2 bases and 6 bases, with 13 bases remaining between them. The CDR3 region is CASSQLQGSAEAFF. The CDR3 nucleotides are TGTGCCAGCAGCCAATTACAGGGATCGGCTGAAGCTTTCTTT.

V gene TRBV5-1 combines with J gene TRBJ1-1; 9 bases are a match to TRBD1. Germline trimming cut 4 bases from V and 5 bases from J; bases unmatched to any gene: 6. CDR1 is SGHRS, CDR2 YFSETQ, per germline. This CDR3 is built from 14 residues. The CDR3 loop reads CASSPRQGGTEAFF. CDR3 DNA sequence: TGCGCCAGCAGCCCCAGACAGGGGGGTACTGAAGCTTTCTTT. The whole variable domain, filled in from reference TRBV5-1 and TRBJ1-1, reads KAGVTQTPRYLIKTRGQQVTLSCSPISGHRSVSWYQQTPGQGLQFLFEYFSETQRNKGNFPGRFSGRQFSNSRSEMNVSTLELGDSALYLCASSPRQGGTEAFFGQGTRLTVV.

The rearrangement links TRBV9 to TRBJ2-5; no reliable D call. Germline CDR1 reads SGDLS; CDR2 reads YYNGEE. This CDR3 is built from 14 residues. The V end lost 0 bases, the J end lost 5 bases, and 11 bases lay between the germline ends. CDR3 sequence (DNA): TGTGCCAGCAGCGTAGATGACGGAGAGGAGACCCAGTACTTC. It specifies CASSVDDGEETQYF.

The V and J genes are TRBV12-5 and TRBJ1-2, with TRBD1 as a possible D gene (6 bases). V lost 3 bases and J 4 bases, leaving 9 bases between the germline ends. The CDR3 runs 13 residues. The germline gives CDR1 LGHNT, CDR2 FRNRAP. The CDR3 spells CASGLYRAYGYTF. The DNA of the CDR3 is TGTGCTAGTGGTTTATACAGGGCCTATGGCTACACCTTC. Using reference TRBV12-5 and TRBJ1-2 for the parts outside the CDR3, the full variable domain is DARVTQTPRHKVTEMGQEVTMRCQPILGHNTVFWYRQTMMQGLELLAYFRNRAPLDDSGMPKDRFSAEMPDATLATLKIQPSEPRDSAVYFCASGLYRAYGYTFGSGTRLTVV.

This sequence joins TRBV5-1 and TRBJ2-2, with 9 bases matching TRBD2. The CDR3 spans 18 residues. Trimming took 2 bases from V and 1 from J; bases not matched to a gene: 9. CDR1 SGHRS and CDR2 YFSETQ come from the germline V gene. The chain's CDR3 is CASSFKQRGALNTGELFF. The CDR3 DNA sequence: TGCGCCAGCAGCTTCAAGCAGCGGGGGGCTTTGAACACCGGGGAGCTGTTTTTT.

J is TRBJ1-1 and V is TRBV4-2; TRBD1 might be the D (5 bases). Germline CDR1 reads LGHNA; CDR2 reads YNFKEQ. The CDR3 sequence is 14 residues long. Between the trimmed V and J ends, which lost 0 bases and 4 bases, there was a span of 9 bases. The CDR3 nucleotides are TGTGCCAGCAGCCAAGACAGGGTGGGCACTGAAGCTTTCTTT. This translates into CASSQDRVGTEAFF.

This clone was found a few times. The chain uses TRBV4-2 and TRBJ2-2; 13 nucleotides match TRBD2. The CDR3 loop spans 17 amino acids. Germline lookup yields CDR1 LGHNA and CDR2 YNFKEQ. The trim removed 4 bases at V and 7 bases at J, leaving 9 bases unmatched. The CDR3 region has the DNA TGTGCCAGCAGCCTTGGACTAGCGGGAGCTTGGGGCGGGGAGCTGTTTTTT. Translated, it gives CASSLGLAGAWGGELFF.

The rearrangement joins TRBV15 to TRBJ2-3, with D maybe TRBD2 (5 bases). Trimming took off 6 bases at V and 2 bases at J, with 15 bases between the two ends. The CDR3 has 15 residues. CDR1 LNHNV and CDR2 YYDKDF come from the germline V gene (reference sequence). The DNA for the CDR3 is TGTGCCACCAGTCCCGGGGAACTCTACACAGATACGCAGTATTTT. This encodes CATSPGELYTDTQYF.

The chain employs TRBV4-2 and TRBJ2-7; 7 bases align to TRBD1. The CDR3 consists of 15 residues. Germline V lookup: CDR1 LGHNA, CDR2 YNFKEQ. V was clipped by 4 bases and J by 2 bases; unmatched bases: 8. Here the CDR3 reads CASSPTLGTAYEQYF. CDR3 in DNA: TGTGCCAGCAGCCCGACCCTAGGGACAGCCTACGAGCAGTACTTC.

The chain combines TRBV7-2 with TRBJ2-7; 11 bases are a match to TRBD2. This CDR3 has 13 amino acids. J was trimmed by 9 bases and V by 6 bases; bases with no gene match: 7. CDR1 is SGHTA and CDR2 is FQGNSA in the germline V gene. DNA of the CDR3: TGTGCCAGCAGTCCAGGGACTAGCGGAACGCAGTACTTC. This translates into CASSPGTSGTQYF.

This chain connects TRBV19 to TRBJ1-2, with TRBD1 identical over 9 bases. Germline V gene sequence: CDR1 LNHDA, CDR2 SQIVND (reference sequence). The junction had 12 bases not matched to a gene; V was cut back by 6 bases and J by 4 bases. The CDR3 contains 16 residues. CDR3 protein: CASSSEAGQGLYGYTF. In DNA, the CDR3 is TGTGCCAGTAGCTCCGAAGCGGGACAGGGCCTCTATGGCTACACCTTC.

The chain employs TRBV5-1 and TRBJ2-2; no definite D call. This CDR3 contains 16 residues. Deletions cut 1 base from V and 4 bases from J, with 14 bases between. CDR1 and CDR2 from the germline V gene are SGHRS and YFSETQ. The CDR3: CASSLNPRASTGELFF. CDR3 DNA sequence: TGCGCCAGCAGCTTGAACCCAAGAGCGTCCACCGGGGAGCTGTTTTTT.